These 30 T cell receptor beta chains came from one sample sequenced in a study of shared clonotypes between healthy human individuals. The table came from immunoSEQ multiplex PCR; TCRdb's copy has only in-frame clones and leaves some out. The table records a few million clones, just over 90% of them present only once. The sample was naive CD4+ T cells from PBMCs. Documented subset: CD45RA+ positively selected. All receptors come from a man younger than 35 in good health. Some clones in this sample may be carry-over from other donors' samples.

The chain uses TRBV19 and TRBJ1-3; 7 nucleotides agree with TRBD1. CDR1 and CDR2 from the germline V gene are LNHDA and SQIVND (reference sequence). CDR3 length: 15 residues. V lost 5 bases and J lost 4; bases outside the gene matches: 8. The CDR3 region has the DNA TGTGCCAGTAGTTCCGACAGGGACCCAGGAAACACCATATATTTT. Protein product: CASSSDRDPGNTIYF.

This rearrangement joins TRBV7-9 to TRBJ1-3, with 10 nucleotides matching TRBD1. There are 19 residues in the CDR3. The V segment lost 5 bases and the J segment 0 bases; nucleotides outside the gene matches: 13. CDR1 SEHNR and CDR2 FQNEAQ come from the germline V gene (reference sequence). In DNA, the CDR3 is TGTGCCAGCAGCCAGGGACAGGGGAACGCCGGGGGCTCTGGAAACACCATATATTTT. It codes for CASSQGQGNAGGSGNTIYF.

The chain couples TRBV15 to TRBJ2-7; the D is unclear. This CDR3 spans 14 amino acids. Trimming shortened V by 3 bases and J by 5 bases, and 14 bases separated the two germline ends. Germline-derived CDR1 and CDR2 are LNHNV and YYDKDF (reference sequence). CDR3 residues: CATSSAPATHEQYF. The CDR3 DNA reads TGTGCCACCAGCAGCGCACCCGCCACCCACGAGCAGTACTTC.

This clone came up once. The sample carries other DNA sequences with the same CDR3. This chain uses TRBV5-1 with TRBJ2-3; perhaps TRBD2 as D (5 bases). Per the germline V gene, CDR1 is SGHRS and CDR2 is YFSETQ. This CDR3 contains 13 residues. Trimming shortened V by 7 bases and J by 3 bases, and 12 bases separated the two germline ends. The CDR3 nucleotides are TGCGCCAGCTCACGGGGTGGGACAGATACGCAGTATTTT. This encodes CASSRGGTDTQYF.

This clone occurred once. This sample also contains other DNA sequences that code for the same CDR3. CDR3 residues: CASSPGPGDTQYF. The CDR3 nucleotides are TGCGCCAGCAGCCCCGGACCCGGGGATACGCAGTATTTT. This chain uses TRBV5-1 with TRBJ2-3; D is unclear. V lost 4 bases and J 6 bases, leaving 12 bases between the germline ends. Germline CDR1 is SGHRS and CDR2 is YFSETQ. The CDR3 contains 13 residues.

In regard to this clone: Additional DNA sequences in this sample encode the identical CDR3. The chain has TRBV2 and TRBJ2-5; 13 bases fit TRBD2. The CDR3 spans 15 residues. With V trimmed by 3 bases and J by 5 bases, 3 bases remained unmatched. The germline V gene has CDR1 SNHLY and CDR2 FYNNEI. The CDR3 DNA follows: TGTGCCAGCAGTGATGAGGGACTAGCGGGGGAGACCCAGTACTTC. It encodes CASSDEGLAGETQYF.

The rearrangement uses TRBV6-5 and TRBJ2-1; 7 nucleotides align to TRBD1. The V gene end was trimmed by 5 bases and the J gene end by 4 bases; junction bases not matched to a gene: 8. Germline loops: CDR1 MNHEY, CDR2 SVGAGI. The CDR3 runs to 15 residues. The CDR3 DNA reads TGTGCCAGCAGTAGACACGGACAGGAATACAATGAGCAGTTCTTC. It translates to CASSRHGQEYNEQFF.

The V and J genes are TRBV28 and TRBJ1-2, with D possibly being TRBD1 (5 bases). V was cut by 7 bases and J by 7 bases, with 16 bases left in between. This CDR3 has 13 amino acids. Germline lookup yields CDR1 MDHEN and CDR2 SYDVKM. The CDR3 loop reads CASTEGRPSGYTF. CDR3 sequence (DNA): TGTGCCAGCACCGAGGGACGTCCGTCTGGCTACACCTTC.

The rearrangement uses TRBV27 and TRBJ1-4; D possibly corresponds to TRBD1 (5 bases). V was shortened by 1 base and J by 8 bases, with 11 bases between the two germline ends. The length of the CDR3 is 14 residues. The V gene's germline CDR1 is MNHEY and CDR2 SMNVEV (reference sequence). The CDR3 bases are TGTGCCAGCAGTTTATACCGTCGGGGGGAAAAACTGTTTTTT. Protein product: CASSLYRRGEKLFF.

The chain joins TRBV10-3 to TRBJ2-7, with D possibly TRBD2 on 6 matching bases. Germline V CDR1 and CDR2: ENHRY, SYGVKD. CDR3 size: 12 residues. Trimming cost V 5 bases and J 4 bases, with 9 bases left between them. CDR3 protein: CAISIGRYEQYF. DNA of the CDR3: TGTGCCATCAGTATAGGGAGGTACGAGCAGTACTTC.

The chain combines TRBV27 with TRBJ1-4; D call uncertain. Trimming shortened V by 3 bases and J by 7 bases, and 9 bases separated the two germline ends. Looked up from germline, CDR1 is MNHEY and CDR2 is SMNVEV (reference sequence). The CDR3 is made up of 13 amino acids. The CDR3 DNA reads TGTGCCAGCAGTTTCCTGTTGGGTGAAAAACTGTTTTTT. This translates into CASSFLLGEKLFF.

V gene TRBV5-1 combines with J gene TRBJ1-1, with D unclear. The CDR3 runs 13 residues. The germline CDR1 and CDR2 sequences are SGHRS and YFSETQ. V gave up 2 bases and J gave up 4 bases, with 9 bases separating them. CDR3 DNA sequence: TGCGCCAGCAGCTTCTTCCGAGCCACTGAAGCTTTCTTT. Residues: CASSFFRATEAFF.

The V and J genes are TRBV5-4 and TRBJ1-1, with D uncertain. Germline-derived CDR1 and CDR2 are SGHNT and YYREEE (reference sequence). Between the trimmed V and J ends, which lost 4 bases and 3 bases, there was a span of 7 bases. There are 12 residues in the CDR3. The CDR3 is CASSRPDTEAFF. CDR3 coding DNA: TGTGCCAGCAGCAGACCGGACACTGAAGCTTTCTTT.

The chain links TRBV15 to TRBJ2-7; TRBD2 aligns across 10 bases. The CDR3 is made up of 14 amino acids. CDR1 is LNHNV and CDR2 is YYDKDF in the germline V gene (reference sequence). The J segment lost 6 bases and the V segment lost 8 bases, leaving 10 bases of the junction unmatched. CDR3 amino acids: CATQGASGRIEQYF. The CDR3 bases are TGTGCCACCCAGGGGGCTAGCGGGAGAATCGAGCAGTACTTC. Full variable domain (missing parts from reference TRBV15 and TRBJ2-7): DAMVIQNPRYQVTQFGKPVTLSCSQTLNHNVMYWYQQKSSQAPKLLFHYYDKDFNNEADTPDNFQSRRPNTSFCFLDIRSPGLGDTAMYLCATQGASGRIEQYFGPGTRLTVT.

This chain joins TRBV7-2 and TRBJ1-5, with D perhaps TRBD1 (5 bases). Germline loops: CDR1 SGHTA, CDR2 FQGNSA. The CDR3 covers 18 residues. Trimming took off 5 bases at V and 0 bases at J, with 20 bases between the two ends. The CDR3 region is CASSPHRDSYDSNQPQHF. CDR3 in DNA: TGTGCCAGCAGCCCCCACCGGGACTCCTATGATAGCAATCAGCCCCAGCATTTT.

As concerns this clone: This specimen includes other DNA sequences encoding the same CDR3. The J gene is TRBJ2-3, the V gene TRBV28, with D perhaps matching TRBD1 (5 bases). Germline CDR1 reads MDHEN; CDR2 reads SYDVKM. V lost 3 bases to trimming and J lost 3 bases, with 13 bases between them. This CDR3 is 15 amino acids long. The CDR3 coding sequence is TGTGCCAGCAGTTTTAGGGGCAGGGCGACAGATACGCAGTATTTT. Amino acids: CASSFRGRATDTQYF. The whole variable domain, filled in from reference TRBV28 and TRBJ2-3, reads DVKVTQSSRYLVKRTGEKVFLECVQDMDHENMFWYRQDPGLGLRLIYFSYDVKMKEKGDIPEGYSVSREKKERFSLILESASTNQTSMYLCASSFRGRATDTQYFGPGTRLTVL.

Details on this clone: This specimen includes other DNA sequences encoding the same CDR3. CDR3 in DNA: TGTGCCAGCAGCCTATGGGCTTCCACAGATACGCAGTATTTT. Translation: CASSLWASTDTQYF. J is TRBJ2-3 and V is TRBV28; D gene unclear. Trimming removed 6 bases from V and 2 bases from J, with 12 bases in between. In germline, CDR1 is MDHEN, CDR2 SYDVKM. This CDR3 comprises 14 residues.

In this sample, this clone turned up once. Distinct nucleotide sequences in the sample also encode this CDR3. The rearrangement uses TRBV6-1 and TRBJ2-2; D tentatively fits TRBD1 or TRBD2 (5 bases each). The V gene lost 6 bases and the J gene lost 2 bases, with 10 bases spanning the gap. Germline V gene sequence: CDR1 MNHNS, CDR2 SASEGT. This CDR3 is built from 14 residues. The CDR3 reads CASSGTLNTGELFF. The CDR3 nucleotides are TGTGCCAGCAGCGGGACCCTCAACACCGGGGAGCTGTTTTTT.

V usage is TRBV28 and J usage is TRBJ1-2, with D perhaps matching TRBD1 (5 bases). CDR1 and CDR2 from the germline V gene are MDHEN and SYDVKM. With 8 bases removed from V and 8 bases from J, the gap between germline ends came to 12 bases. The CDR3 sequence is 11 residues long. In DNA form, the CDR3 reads TGTGCCAGCCGGGGACTGGGAGGCTACACCTTC. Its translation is CASRGLGGYTF.

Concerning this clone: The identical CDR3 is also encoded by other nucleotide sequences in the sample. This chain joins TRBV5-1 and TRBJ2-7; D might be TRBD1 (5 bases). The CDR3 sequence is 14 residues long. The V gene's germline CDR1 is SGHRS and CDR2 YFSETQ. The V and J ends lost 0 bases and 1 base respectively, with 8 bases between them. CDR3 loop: CASSLDRRSYEQYF. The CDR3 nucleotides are TGCGCCAGCAGCTTGGACAGGCGATCCTACGAGCAGTACTTC. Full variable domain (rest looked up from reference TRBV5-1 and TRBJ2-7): KAGVTQTPRYLIKTRGQQVTLSCSPISGHRSVSWYQQTPGQGLQFLFEYFSETQRNKGNFPGRFSGRQFSNSRSEMNVSTLELGDSALYLCASSLDRRSYEQYFGPGTRLTVT.

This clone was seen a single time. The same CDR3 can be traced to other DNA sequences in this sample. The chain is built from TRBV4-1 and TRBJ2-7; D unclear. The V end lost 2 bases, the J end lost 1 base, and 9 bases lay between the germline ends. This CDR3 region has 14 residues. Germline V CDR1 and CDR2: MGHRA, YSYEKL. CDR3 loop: CASSQPGRSYEQYF. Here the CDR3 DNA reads TGCGCCAGCAGCCAACCGGGCCGATCCTACGAGCAGTACTTC.

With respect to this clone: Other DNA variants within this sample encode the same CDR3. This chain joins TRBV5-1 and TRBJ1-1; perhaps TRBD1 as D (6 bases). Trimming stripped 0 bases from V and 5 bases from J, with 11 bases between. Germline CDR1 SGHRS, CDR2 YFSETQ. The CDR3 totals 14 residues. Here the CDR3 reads CASSLAGAGTEAFF. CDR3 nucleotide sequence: TGCGCCAGCAGCTTGGCGGGGGCGGGAACTGAAGCTTTCTTT.

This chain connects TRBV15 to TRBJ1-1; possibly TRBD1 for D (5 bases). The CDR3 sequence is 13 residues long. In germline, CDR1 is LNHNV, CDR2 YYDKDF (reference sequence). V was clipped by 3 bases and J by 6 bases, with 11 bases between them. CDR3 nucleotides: TGTGCCACCAGCAGTGCCAGGGTGGCTGAAGCTTTCTTT. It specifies CATSSARVAEAFF.

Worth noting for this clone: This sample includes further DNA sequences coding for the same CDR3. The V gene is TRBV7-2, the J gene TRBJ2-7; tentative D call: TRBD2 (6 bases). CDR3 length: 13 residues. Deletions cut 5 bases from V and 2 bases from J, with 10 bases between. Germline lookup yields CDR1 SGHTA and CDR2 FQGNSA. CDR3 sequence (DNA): TGTGCCAGCAGCCCGCGACTAGCCTACGAGCAGTACTTC. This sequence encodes CASSPRLAYEQYF.

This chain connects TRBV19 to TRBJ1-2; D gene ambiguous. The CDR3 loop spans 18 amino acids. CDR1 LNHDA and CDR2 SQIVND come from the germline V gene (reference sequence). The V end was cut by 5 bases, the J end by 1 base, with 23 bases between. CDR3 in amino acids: CASSVRPGVGNLNYGYTF. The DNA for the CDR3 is TGTGCCAGTAGTGTACGACCCGGGGTCGGAAACCTTAACTATGGCTACACCTTC.

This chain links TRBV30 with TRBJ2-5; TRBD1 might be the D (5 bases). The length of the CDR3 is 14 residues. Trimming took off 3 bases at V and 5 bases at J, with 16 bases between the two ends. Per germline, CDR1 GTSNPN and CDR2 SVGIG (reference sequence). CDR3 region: CAWSPQGTGETQYF. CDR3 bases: TGTGCCTGGAGCCCCCAGGGAACGGGTGAGACCCAGTACTTC.

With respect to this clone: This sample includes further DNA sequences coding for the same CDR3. CDR3 sequence reads: CASSLGTSDTDTQYF. DNA of the CDR3: TGCGCCAGCAGCCTAGGGACTAGCGATACAGATACGCAGTATTTT. This rearrangement joins TRBV5-1 to TRBJ2-3, with TRBD2 matching 10 bases. The CDR3 is made up of 15 amino acids. The ends lost 4 bases at V and 3 bases at J; junction bases unmatched: 5. Per the germline V gene, CDR1 is SGHRS and CDR2 is YFSETQ.

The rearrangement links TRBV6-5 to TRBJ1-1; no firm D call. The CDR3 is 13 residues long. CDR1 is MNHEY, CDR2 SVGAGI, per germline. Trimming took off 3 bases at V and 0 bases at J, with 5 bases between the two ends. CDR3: CASSYWMNTEAFF. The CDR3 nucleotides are TGTGCCAGCAGTTATTGGATGAACACTGAAGCTTTCTTT.

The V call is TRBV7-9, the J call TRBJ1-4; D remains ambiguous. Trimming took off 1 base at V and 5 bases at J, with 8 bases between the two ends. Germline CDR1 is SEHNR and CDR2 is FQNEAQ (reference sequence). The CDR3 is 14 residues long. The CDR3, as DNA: TGTGCCAGCAGCTTAGGGGTGGAAAATGAAAAACTGTTTTTT. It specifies CASSLGVENEKLFF.

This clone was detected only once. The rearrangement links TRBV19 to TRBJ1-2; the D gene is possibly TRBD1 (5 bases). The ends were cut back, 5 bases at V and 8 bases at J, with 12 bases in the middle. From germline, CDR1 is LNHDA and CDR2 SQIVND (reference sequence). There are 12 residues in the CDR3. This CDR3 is CASSFQGGGYTF. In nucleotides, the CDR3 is TGTGCCAGTAGTTTCCAGGGCGGCGGCTACACCTTC.